The rows below give T cell receptor beta chains drawn from one sample of a study of CD4 T cells in relation to SARS-CoV-2 and coronaviruses. The data were produced by immunoSEQ multiplex PCR, yet TCRdb's version contains in-frame clones alone and is incomplete. The data show about 59,000 clones, with 70% to 90% seen just once and 1.4% held by the top ten. The material sequenced was memory CD4+ T cells from PBMCs. These receptors originate from a human donor in good health. Both conserved end residues are trimmed from each CDR3. A D gene is named only where the DNA matches it firmly.

V gene,D gene,J gene,CDR3 protein
TRBV2,NA,TRBJ2-5,ATGREYAETQY
TRBV18,NA,TRBJ2-7,ASQGPSYEQY
TRBV5-6,TRBD1,TRBJ2-7,ASSSTDRGRREQY
TRBV19,TRBD1,TRBJ1-6,ASTRGDRDTSPLH
TRBV4-2,NA,TRBJ1-4,ASSQDRQKGTNEKLF
TRBV19,TRBD1,TRBJ1-5,ASTRTGTGSQPQH
TRBV5-1,NA,TRBJ2-7,ASRLPGLFEQY
TRBV19,TRBD1,TRBJ1-6,ASSMDRGLNSPLH
TRBV28,NA,TRBJ1-6,ASSLVGGDSPLH
TRBV29-1,TRBD1,TRBJ2-5,SVDVGRGRVETQY
TRBV2,NA,TRBJ1-5,ASSVVGSQPQH
TRBV9,NA,TRBJ2-3,ASSAERRGLGTDTQY
TRBV6-5,NA,TRBJ1-2,ASTQSFQDKYGYT
TRBV7-2,NA,TRBJ2-3,ASSLGRGTDTQY
TRBV5-1,NA,TRBJ2-3,ASSPSGRRYTDTQY
TRBV14,NA,TRBJ2-4,ASSQYLLGQNIQY
TRBV14,TRBD1,TRBJ1-1,ASSQLTGRGAF
TRBV20-1,NA,TRBJ2-7,SAPTGLVQY
TRBV19,NA,TRBJ1-3,ASSPFPGGSGNTIY
TRBV19,TRBD1,TRBJ1-2,ASSIGATGLGYT
TRBV5-1,NA,TRBJ2-1,ASSHGRTSYNEQF
TRBV5-1,TRBD1,TRBJ2-7,ASSIQPGQGAYEQY
TRBV18,NA,TRBJ2-3,ASSPRSRERTDTQY
TRBV6-7,NA,TRBJ2-1,ASSSGENEQF
TRBV28,NA,TRBJ2-5,ASKLSQETQY
TRBV5-1,TRBD2,TRBJ2-1,ASSSTSGSKNEQF
TRBV10-1,TRBD1,TRBJ2-2,ASSQGQGVAGELF
TRBV10-2,NA,TRBJ1-2,ASTEQGLSGYT
TRBV28,NA,TRBJ2-7,ASYRTGKDEQY
TRBV19,NA,TRBJ2-7,ASSIGGSGRPYEQY
TRBV30,TRBD1,TRBJ1-2,AWSPSWTGGGYT
TRBV28,TRBD1,TRBJ1-6,ASRPGQPSPLH
TRBV28,NA,TRBJ1-2,ASTSWGDYGYT
TRBV29-1,TRBD1,TRBJ2-5,SVARGSGETQY
TRBV11-2,TRBD1,TRBJ2-2,ASSPPGQGLSGELF
TRBV10-2,TRBD1,TRBJ2-3,ASSETSGTAFTHTDTQY
TRBV28,NA,TRBJ2-7,ASTSWGAQQY
TRBV10-2,NA,TRBJ2-7,ASSEVGGPLVV
TRBV27,TRBD1,TRBJ1-4,ASSPGDRSNEKLF
TRBV7-2,NA,TRBJ1-3,ASSLARPNLSGNTIY
TRBV7-9,TRBD1,TRBJ2-1,ASSLGRLAGTALNEQF
TRBV2,NA,TRBJ1-1,ASSYSQGTEAF
TRBV18,NA,TRBJ1-1,ASSEGENTEAF
TRBV5-1,TRBD1,TRBJ2-2,ASSLDRGHTGELF
TRBV18,NA,TRBJ2-3,ASSPLLGGASPDTQY
TRBV2,TRBD1,TRBJ2-3,ASSNRGPRPSYSTDTQY
TRBV19,NA,TRBJ2-7,ASSTRELSKEQY
TRBV2,TRBD2,TRBJ2-1,ASRPSGRSYNEQF
TRBV11-2,TRBD2,TRBJ2-5,ASSTMGTRDETQY
TRBV3-1/TRBV3-2,NA,TRBJ1-1,ASSQTDRRNTEAF
TRBV7-3,TRBD2,TRBJ2-1,ASSSLAGVTEQF